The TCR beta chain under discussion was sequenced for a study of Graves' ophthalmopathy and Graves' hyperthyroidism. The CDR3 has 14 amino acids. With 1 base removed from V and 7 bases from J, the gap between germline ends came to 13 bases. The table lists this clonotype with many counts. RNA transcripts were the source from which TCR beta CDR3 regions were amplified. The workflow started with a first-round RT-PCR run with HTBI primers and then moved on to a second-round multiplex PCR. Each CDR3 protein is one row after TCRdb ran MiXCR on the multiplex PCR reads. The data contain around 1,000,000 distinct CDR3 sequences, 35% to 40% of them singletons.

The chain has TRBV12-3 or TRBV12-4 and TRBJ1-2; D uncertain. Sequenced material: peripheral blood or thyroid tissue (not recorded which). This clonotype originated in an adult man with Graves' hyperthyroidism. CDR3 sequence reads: CASSLGGGRGGYTF. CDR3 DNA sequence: TGTGCCAGCAGTTTAGGAGGAGGGAGAGGTGGCTACACCTTC.